A single sample gave rise to the 18 T cell receptor beta chains below, sequenced in a study of CD8+CD57+ T cells in acquired aplastic anemia. CDR3 and TCR beta VDJ profiling relied on a genomic DNA template. Each CDR3 protein is one row after TCRdb ran MiXCR on the reads. This table has roughly 150,000 distinct CDR3 sequences, around 50% appearing once. Only patients with CD8+CD57+ cell expansion on flow cytometry were chosen for sequencing. The sample consisted of sorted CD4+, CD8+, or CD8+CD57+ T cells (not recorded which) from PBMCs. The origin of the receptors is a human donor with aplastic anemia.

The rearrangement links TRBV6-1 to TRBJ2-7; 11 bases are a match to TRBD2. The CDR3 is made up of 18 amino acids. CDR1 MNHNS and CDR2 SASEGT come from the germline V gene. The trim removed 5 bases at V and 3 bases at J, leaving 15 bases unmatched. CDR3 sequence: CASSPTTALAGGFYEQYF. As DNA, the CDR3 is TGTGCCAGCAGTCCCACGACGGCTCTAGCGGGGGGCTTCTACGAGCAGTACTTC.

This clonotype appeared many times. This sequence joins TRBV7-2 and TRBJ1-1, with no clear D. The CDR3 totals 13 residues. Trimming left V 5 bases short and J 5 bases short, with 12 bases between. In germline, CDR1 is SGHTA, CDR2 FQGNSA. The CDR3 DNA sequence: TGTGCCAGCAGCCTAAACTCCGGAACTGAAGCTTTCTTT. Protein sequence: CASSLNSGTEAFF.

This clonotype was recorded at least ten times. The chain is built from TRBV5-8 and TRBJ2-7; 10 nucleotides agree with TRBD1. Trimming at V came to 3 bases and at J to 3 bases, leaving 6 bases not matched to a gene. Germline V gives CDR1 SGHTS, CDR2 YDEGEE. The CDR3 has 15 residues. CDR3: CASSSTGGGFYEQYF. DNA of the CDR3: TGTGCCAGCAGCTCGACAGGGGGCGGATTCTACGAGCAGTACTTC.

The table lists this clonotype with many counts. The chain uses TRBV20-1 and TRBJ2-1; 14 bases fit TRBD2. V lost 5 bases, J lost 7 bases, and 1 base stayed unmatched. The germline V gene has CDR1 DFQATT and CDR2 SNEGSKA (reference sequence). The CDR3 length is 13 residues. The CDR3 bases are TGCAGTGCTCGACTAGCGGGAGGGAATGAGCAGTTCTTC. Protein product: CSARLAGGNEQFF.

In nucleotides, the CDR3 is TGTGCCAGCAGCTTCCCCGAGCGGGAGGGAACCTACGAGCAGTACTTC. Its translation: CASSFPEREGTYEQYF. The J gene is TRBJ2-7, the V gene TRBV7-6; 10 nucleotides agree with TRBD2. Germline V gene data show CDR1 as SGHVS and CDR2 as FNYEAQ. After removal of 3 bases from V and 2 bases from J, the junction contained 7 bases not matched to a gene. The CDR3 has 16 residues. The whole variable domain, filled in from reference TRBV7-6 and TRBJ2-7, reads GAGVSQSPRYKVTKRGQDVALRCDPISGHVSLYWYRQALGQGPEFLTYFNYEAQQDKSGLPNDRFSAERPEGSISTLTIQRTEQRDSAMYRCASSFPEREGTYEQYFGPGTRLTVT.

CDR3 region: CSASTRGGRGDTQYF. The CDR3 DNA is TGCAGTGCCAGCACCCGAGGGGGCCGGGGAGATACGCAGTATTTT. V usage is TRBV20-1 and J usage is TRBJ2-3; 7 nucleotides line up with TRBD1. Trimming removed 6 bases from V and 5 bases from J; junction bases left unmatched: 14. This CDR3 comprises 15 residues. The germline V gene has CDR1 DFQATT and CDR2 SNEGSKA (reference sequence).

This chain connects TRBV10-3 to TRBJ2-5, with TRBD2 matching 9 bases. CDR3 size: 15 residues. Trimming at V came to 5 bases and at J to 4 bases, leaving 8 bases not matched to a gene. CDR1 and CDR2 (germline): ENHRY, SYGVKD. CDR3 residues: CAISLLAGAGETQYF. The CDR3 DNA is TGTGCCATCAGTCTCTTAGCGGGAGCGGGAGAGACCCAGTACTTC.

This chain joins TRBV28 and TRBJ2-7, with TRBD2 matching 9 bases. J gave up 3 bases and V 7 bases, and 7 bases lay outside the gene matches. There are 14 residues in the CDR3. From germline, CDR1 is MDHEN and CDR2 SYDVKM. This CDR3 reads CASTRTSAYYEQYF. In nucleotides, the CDR3 is TGTGCCAGCACCAGGACTAGCGCCTACTACGAGCAGTACTTC.

This clonotype has a single count. Given a much more abundant clone one base away, this may be a read error. The rearrangement uses TRBV5-1 and TRBJ2-1; D is unresolved. This CDR3 comprises 15 residues. CDR1 and CDR2 (germline): SGHRS, YFSETQ. Written as DNA, the CDR3 is TGCGCCAGCTATACTCAACCTTCCTCCTACAATGAGCAGCTCTTC. This translates into CASYTQPSSYNEQLF.

The chain couples TRBV2 to TRBJ2-7; D remains ambiguous. The CDR3 is 13 amino acids. The germline V gene has CDR1 SNHLY and CDR2 FYNNEI. The V gene lost 6 bases and the J gene lost 5 bases, with 14 bases spanning the gap. The CDR3 sequence is CASSLGTSHEQYF. CDR3 bases: TGTGCCAGCAGCTTAGGTACTTCCCACGAGCAGTACTTC. The whole variable domain, remainder taken from reference TRBV2 and TRBJ2-7, is EPEVTQTPSHQVTQMGQEVILRCVPISNHLYFYWYRQILGQKVEFLVSFYNNEISEKSEIFDDQFSVERPDGSNFTLKIRSTKLEDSAMYFCASSLGTSHEQYFGPGTRLTVT.

The sample holds many counts of this clonotype. V usage is TRBV2 and J usage is TRBJ1-1; no clear D gene. Per germline, CDR1 SNHLY and CDR2 FYNNEI. CDR3 length equals 15 residues. V lost 4 bases and J lost 3, with 15 bases in between. CDR3 nucleotides: TGTGCCAGCAGTGGAATTGGTGGAGGGTACACTGAAGCTTTCTTT. Protein sequence: CASSGIGGGYTEAFF.

To note about this clonotype: Mismatch with germline at one junction end may stem from a read error. The gene calls are TRBV6-5 and TRBJ2-7; D possibly matches TRBD1 or TRBD2 (5 bases each). This CDR3 has 15 residues. Per the germline V gene, CDR1 is MNHEY and CDR2 is SVGAGI. This chain's CDR3 is CASSHPGTGTYDQYF. The CDR3 DNA reads TGTGCCAGCAGTCACCCCGGGACGGGAACCTACGATCAGTACTTC.

As for this clonotype: A much more abundant neighbour one base away suggests this may be a read error. The J gene is TRBJ2-3, the V gene TRBV4-2; D might be TRBD1 or TRBD2, each matching 5 bases. The V and J ends lost 4 bases and 0 bases respectively, with 11 bases between them. Germline CDR1 reads LGHNA; CDR2 reads YNFKEQ. The CDR3 runs to 15 residues. The DNA of the CDR3 is TGTGCCAGCAGCCGCCGGGGCACTAGCACAGATACGCAGTATTTT. Protein product: CASSRRGTSTDTQYF.

This chain uses TRBV10-2 with TRBJ1-5; TRBD1 agrees at 7 bases. CDR3 length equals 15 residues. V was clipped by 9 bases and J by 3 bases; unmatched bases: 11. Germline V gives CDR1 WSHSY, CDR2 SAAADI. This chain's CDR3 is CASDLTGWTNQPQHF. In nucleotides, the CDR3 is TGCGCCAGTGATCTGACAGGGTGGACCAATCAGCCCCAGCATTTT.

This clonotype was seen ten or more times. J is TRBJ1-1 and V is TRBV6-5; D remains ambiguous. The V and J ends lost 4 bases and 6 bases respectively, with 12 bases between them. Germline V CDR1 and CDR2: MNHEY, SVGAGI. This CDR3 is built from 13 residues. The CDR3 protein is CASSLEPMAEAFF. CDR3 DNA: TGTGCCAGCAGTTTGGAACCAATGGCTGAAGCTTTCTTT.

The V and J genes are TRBV10-2 and TRBJ2-3, with 12 bases identical to TRBD2. With V trimmed by 5 bases and J by 2 bases, 8 bases remained unmatched. The CDR3 has 17 residues. The V gene's germline CDR1 is WSHSY and CDR2 SAAADI. In nucleotides, the CDR3 is TGCGCCAGCAGTTGGGGCGCTAGCGGGGGGGTCACAGATACGCAGTATTTT. It codes for CASSWGASGGVTDTQYF.

Ten or more counts support this clonotype. This rearrangement joins TRBV19 to TRBJ2-7; 10 bases are a match to TRBD1. The CDR3 length is 16 residues. From germline, CDR1 is LNHDA and CDR2 SQIVND (reference sequence). V lost 3 bases, J lost 3 bases, and 8 bases stayed unmatched. The chain's CDR3 is CASSISGTGAVYEQYF. The CDR3 nucleotides are TGTGCCAGTAGTATTTCCGGGACAGGGGCCGTCTACGAGCAGTACTTC.

As for this clonotype: An end of the junction differs from the germline gene, which may be a read error. The DNA of the CDR3 is TGTGCCAGCTCACGGCCCGGGGGTAGCCATCAGCCCCAGCATTTT. Amino acid sequence: CASSRPGGSHQPQHF. V is TRBV5-5 and J is TRBJ1-5; weak D call: TRBD1 (5 bases). This CDR3 contains 15 residues. Germline V CDR1 and CDR2: SGHKS, YYEKEE (reference sequence).